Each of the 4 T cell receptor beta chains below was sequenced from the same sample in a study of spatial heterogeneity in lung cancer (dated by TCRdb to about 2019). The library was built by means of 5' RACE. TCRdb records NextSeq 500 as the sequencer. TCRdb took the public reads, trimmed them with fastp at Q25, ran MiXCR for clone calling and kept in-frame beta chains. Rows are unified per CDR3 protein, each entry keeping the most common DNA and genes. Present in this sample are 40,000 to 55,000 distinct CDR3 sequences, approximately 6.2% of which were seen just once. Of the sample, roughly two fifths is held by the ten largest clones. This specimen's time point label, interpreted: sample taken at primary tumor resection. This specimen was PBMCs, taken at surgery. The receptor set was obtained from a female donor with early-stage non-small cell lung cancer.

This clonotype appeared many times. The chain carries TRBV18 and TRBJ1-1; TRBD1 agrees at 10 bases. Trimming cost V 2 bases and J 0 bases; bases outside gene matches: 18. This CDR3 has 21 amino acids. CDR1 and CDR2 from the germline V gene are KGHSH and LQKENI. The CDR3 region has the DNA TGTGCCAGCTCACCAAAAAAGACCCTCCGGGACAGGGGTTTGTTGAACACTGAAGCTTTCTTT. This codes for CASSPKKTLRDRGLLNTEAFF.

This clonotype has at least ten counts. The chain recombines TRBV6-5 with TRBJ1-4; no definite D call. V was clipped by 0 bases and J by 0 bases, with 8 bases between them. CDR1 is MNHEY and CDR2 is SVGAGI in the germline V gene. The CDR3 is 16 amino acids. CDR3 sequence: CASSYSDDSTNEKLFF. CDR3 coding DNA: TGTGCCAGCAGTTACTCGGATGATTCAACTAATGAAAAACTGTTTTTT.

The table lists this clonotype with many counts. CDR3 protein: CASSYSVGTGELFF. The CDR3 DNA is TGTGCCAGCAGTTACTCCGTGGGCACCGGGGAGCTGTTTTTT. The chain employs TRBV6-5 and TRBJ2-2; D not certain. V lost 0 bases and J lost 4, with 6 bases in between. This CDR3 comprises 14 residues. Germline V gives CDR1 MNHEY, CDR2 SVGAGI.

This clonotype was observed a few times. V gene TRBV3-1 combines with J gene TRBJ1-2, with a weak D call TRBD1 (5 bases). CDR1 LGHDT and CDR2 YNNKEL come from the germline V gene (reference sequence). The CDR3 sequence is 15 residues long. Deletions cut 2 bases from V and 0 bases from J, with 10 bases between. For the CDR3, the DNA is TGTGCCAGCAGCCAAAGAGGGGACGCTAACTATGGCTACACCTTC. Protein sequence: CASSQRGDANYGYTF.